The clone carrying this T cell receptor beta chain was counted between two and nine times. The antigen remains undetermined. This sample was included in a study of cytomegalovirus exposure and HLA in healthy donors. Turning to the study itself: The study placed around 80% of its approximately 400 genotyped donors in the Caucasian-associated ancestry cluster.

Both 60 Vbeta primers and 13 Jbeta primers went into the PCR. Libraries were prepared by immunoSEQ multiplex PCR; TCRdb keeps only in-frame clonotypes and omits some of them. The sample has 150,000 to 200,000 clones, approximately 67% seen once; the top ten hold around 4.3%. Per germline, CDR1 LNHDA and CDR2 SQIVND (reference sequence). The CDR3 totals 12 residues. V was cut by 5 bases and J by 11 bases, with 10 bases left in between. Study-level points and caveats: As a later analysis showed, a missense DCLRE1C variant was linked to trimming of TCR beta V- and J-genes. Only CMV serostatus was available as immune exposure information.

The receptor's source is a woman aged 18 to 35 in good health and CMV-seropositive. V gene TRBV19 combines with J gene TRBJ1-6; unclear D gene. The sequenced sample was PBMCs. The CDR3 bases are TGTGCCAGTAGTCCCTCGTATCCACCCCTCCACTTT. It encodes CASSPSYPPLHF. The whole variable domain, filled in from reference TRBV19 and TRBJ1-6, reads DGGITQSPKYLFRKEGQNVTLSCEQNLNHDAMYWYRQDPGQGLRLIYYSQIVNDFQKGDIAEGYSVSREKKESFPLTVTSAQKNPTAFYLCASSPSYPPLHFGNGTRLTVT.